Following are 10 T cell receptor beta chains from one sample sequenced in a study of T cell repertoires in cytomegalovirus infection. TCRdb re-called the reads with MiXCR, one entry per CDR3 protein. The sample shows approximately 76,000 distinct CDR3 sequences, approximately 39% of them seen only once. The antigens of these receptors remain unknown. Source: CD8+ T cells from cultured PBMCs, taken from culture after CMV antigen stimulation. All receptors come from a human donor in good health (CMV status not recorded). Some clones in this sample may be carry-over from other donors' samples.

Worth noting for this clonotype: Mismatch with germline at one junction end may stem from a read error. The genes are TRBV5-3 and TRBJ2-7, with 9 bases fitting TRBD1. TRBV5-3 is placed among ORFs of uncertain function. The CDR3 loop spans 17 amino acids. This chain's CDR3 is CASSLNVFGQGFYEQYF. The CDR3 DNA reads as TGTGCCAGCAGCTTGAATGTATTTGGACAGGGGTTCTACGAGCAGTACTTC.

The CDR3 coding sequence is TGTGCCATCGGGGACATAGACTACGAGCAGTACTTC. Translation: CAIGDIDYEQYF. This chain links TRBV10-3 with TRBJ2-7; possibly TRBD1 for D (6 bases). Trimming took off 8 bases at V and 3 bases at J, with 11 bases between the two ends. This CDR3 spans 12 amino acids. Per germline, CDR1 ENHRY and CDR2 SYGVKD.

This clonotype has more than one count but fewer than ten. This chain links TRBV28 with TRBJ2-7; no reliable D call. The germline V gene has CDR1 MDHEN and CDR2 SYDVKM. The CDR3 sequence is 13 residues long. V lost 6 bases, J lost 4 bases, and 13 bases lay in between. CDR3 protein: CASSPLGPYEQYF. CDR3 coding DNA: TGTGCCAGCAGCCCGTTAGGGCCGTACGAGCAGTACTTC. Using reference TRBV28 and TRBJ2-7 for the parts outside the CDR3, the full variable domain is DVKVTQSSRYLVKRTGEKVFLECVQDMDHENMFWYRQDPGLGLRLIYFSYDVKMKEKGDIPEGYSVSREKKERFSLILESASTNQTSMYLCASSPLGPYEQYFGPGTRLTVT.

There are a few counts of this clonotype. The chain combines TRBV6-2 or TRBV6-3 with TRBJ1-1, with D uncertain. V was clipped by 0 bases and J by 5 bases, with 10 bases between them. Per the germline V gene, CDR1 is MNHEY and CDR2 is SVGEGT. The CDR3 covers 14 residues. DNA of the CDR3: TGTGCCAGCAGTTACTCGATCTTCAGGACTGAAGCTTTCTTT. It encodes CASSYSIFRTEAFF.

In its sample, this clonotype was seen many times. The chain links TRBV7-2 to TRBJ2-3; D remains unclear. Germline-derived CDR1 and CDR2 are SGHTA and FQGNSA. Trimming cost V 3 bases and J 0 bases, with 13 bases left between them. This CDR3 is 16 amino acids long. CDR3 protein: CASSFLPATSTDTQYF. Written as DNA, the CDR3 is TGTGCCAGCAGCTTTTTACCAGCAACTAGCACAGATACGCAGTATTTT. Complete variable domain (other parts from reference TRBV7-2 and TRBJ2-3): GAGVSQSPSNKVTEKGKDVELRCDPISGHTALYWYRQSLGQGLEFLIYFQGNSAPDKSGLPSDRFSAERTGGSVSTLTIQRTQQEDSAVYLCASSFLPATSTDTQYFGPGTRLTVL.

About this clonotype: Relative to the germline gene, one junction end is altered; a read error may explain this. V and J are TRBV6-1 and TRBJ2-6; perhaps TRBD1 as D (6 bases). CDR1 MNHNS and CDR2 SASEGT come from the germline V gene. CDR3 length: 18 amino acids. This CDR3 reads CASSLLQGGPSGANVQTF. The CDR3 DNA sequence: TGTGCCAGCAGTCTACTACAGGGTGGACCCTCTGGGGCCAACGTCCAGACTTTC.

This clonotype has more than one count but fewer than ten. The rearrangement uses TRBV6-2 or TRBV6-3 and TRBJ1-2; 7 bases are shared with TRBD1. The CDR3 consists of 15 residues. The V segment lost 2 bases and the J segment 2 bases; nucleotides outside the gene matches: 5. The germline gives CDR1 MNHEY, CDR2 SVGEGT. In DNA form, the CDR3 reads TGTGCCAGCAGTTACCCGGGACAGATGAACTATGGCTACACCTTC. It is translated as CASSYPGQMNYGYTF.

This clonotype was picked up one time. V is TRBV2 and J is TRBJ2-1; 9 bases map to TRBD2. This CDR3 spans 16 amino acids. Trimming took 8 bases from V and 8 from J; bases not matched to a gene: 16. The germline CDR1 and CDR2 sequences are SNHLY and FYNNEI. The CDR3 protein is CASGTLAGALSDEQFF. DNA of the CDR3: TGTGCCAGCGGCACATTAGCGGGGGCCCTCTCGGATGAGCAGTTCTTC.

This clonotype was counted a few times. The chain is built from TRBV7-9 and TRBJ2-1, with 10 bases lining up with TRBD2. V lost 6 bases and J lost 8; bases outside the gene matches: 16. Germline-derived CDR1 and CDR2 are SEHNR and FQNEAQ (reference sequence). The CDR3 has 17 residues. The CDR3 reads CASSISGGNLLGHEQFF. The CDR3 DNA sequence: TGTGCCAGCAGTATTAGCGGGGGGAACCTCCTAGGCCATGAGCAGTTCTTC.

The chain employs TRBV3-1 and TRBJ2-2, with a weak D call TRBD1 (7 bases). Germline V gene sequence: CDR1 LGHDT, CDR2 YNNKEL (reference sequence). There are 17 residues in the CDR3. With 6 bases removed from V and 0 bases from J, the gap between germline ends came to 17 bases. The CDR3 spells CASRRWGDSANTGELFF. For the CDR3, the DNA is TGTGCCAGCAGGAGGTGGGGGGACAGCGCGAACACCGGGGAGCTGTTTTTT.